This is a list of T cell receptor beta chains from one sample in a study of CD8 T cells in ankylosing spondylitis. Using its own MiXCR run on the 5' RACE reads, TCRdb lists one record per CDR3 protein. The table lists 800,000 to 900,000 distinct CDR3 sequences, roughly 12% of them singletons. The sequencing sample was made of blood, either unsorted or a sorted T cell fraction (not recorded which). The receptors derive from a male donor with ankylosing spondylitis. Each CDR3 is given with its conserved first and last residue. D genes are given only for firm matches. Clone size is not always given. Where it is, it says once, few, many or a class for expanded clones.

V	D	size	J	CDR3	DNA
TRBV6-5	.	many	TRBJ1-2	CASSYEGLRGYTF	TGTGCCAGCAGTTACGAGGGCCTACGGGGCTACACCTTC
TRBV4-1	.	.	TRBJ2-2	CASSQNAHMANTGELFF	TGCGCCAGCAGCCAAAACGCTCATATGGCGAACACCGGGGAGCTGTTTTTT
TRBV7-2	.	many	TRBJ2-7	CASSVTYEQYF	TGTGCCAGCAGCGTTACCTACGAGCAGTACTTC
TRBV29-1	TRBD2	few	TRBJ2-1	CSARVARGAGGRDEQFF	TGCAGCGCTAGAGTGGCGCGTGGAGCGGGAGGGAGGGATGAGCAGTTCTTC
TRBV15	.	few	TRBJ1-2	CATSRDQGGGYTF	TGTGCCACCAGCAGAGATCAAGGAGGAGGCTACACCTTC
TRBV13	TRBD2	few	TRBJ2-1	CASTTSGRRNNEQFF	TGTGCCAGTACTACTAGCGGGAGGCGAAACAATGAGCAGTTCTTC
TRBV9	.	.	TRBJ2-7	CASSVEGYQWGEQYF	TGTGCCAGCAGCGTAGAAGGCTATCAATGGGGCGAGCAGTACTTC
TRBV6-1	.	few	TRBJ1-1	CASSEIGADTEAFF	TGTGCCAGCAGTGAAATAGGGGCAGACACTGAAGCTTTCTTT
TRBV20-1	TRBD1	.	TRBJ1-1	CSAIPGTGKSEAFF	TGCAGTGCTATACCTGGGACAGGGAAATCTGAAGCTTTCTTT
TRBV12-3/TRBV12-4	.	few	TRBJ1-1	CASSRTALGTEAFF	TGTGCCAGCAGTAGGACAGCTCTGGGCACTGAAGCTTTCTTT
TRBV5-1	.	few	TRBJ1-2	CASSLAGGGRGYTF	TGCGCCAGCAGCTTGGCAGGTGGAGGGCGCGGCTACACCTTC
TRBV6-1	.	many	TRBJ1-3	CASKGFSGNTIYF	TGTGCCAGCAAAGGATTCTCTGGAAACACCATATATTTT
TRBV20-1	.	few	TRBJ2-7	CSARKSRVTYEQYF	TGCAGTGCTAGAAAATCAAGGGTTACCTACGAGCAGTACTTC
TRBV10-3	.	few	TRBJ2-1	CAISELNSGGEQFF	TGTGCCATCAGTGAGTTAAATAGCGGCGGTGAGCAGTTCTTC
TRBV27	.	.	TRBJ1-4	CASSSRSTNEKLFF	TGTGCCAGCAGTAGCCGTTCAACTAATGAAAAACTGTTTTTT
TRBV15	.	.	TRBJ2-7	CATSRMTGIAQEQYF	TGTGCCACCAGCAGAATGACGGGAATCGCGCAGGAGCAGTACTTC
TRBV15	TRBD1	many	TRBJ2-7	CATSRDPTGATYEQYF	TGTGCCACCAGCAGAGACCCAACAGGGGCTACCTACGAGCAGTACTTC
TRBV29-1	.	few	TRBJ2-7	CSVGSSYEQYF	TGCAGCGTAGGAAGCTCCTACGAGCAGTACTTC
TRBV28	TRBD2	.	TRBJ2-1	CAGDGLAGYNEQFF	TGTGCCGGGGATGGACTAGCGGGGTACAATGAGCAGTTCTTC
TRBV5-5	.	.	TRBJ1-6	CASSTFDRRYSPLHF	TGTGCCAGCAGCACCTTCGACAGGCGGTATTCACCCCTCCACTTT
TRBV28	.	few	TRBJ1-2	CASSSLRGYTF	TGTGCCAGCAGTTCCCTACGGGGCTACACCTTC
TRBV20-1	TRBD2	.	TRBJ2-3	CSASVTSGNADTQYF	TGCAGTGCTAGTGTGACTAGCGGGAATGCAGATACGCAGTATTTT
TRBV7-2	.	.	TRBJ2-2	CASSLVLLRGQTGELFF	TGTGCCAGCAGCTTAGTCCTTTTGCGGGGGCAAACCGGGGAGCTGTTTTTT
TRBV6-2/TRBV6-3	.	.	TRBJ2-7	CASRQYSYEQYF	TGTGCCAGTCGACAGTACTCCTACGAGCAGTACTTC
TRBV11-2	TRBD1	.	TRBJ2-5	CASSSRDRTFETQYF	TGTGCCAGCAGCTCCCGGGACAGAACCTTCGAGACCCAGTACTTC
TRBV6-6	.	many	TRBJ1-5	CASSYRGSQPQHF	TGTGCCAGCAGTTACAGGGGATCCCAGCCCCAGCATTTT
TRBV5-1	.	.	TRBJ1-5	CASSFSEGQPQHF	TGCGCCAGCAGCTTCTCGGAAGGGCAGCCCCAGCATTTT
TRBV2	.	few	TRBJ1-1	CASTGAGTEAFF	TGTGCCAGCACCGGAGCGGGGACTGAAGCTTTCTTT
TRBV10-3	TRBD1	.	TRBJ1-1	CAISGTGSDTEAFF	TGTGCCATCAGTGGGACAGGGTCGGACACTGAAGCTTTCTTT
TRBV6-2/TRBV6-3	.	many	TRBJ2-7	CASSQRDYEQYF	TGTGCCAGCAGCCAGAGGGATTACGAGCAGTACTTC
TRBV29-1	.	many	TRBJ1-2	CSRSLPNYGYTF	TGCAGCAGGTCGCTGCCTAACTATGGCTACACCTTC
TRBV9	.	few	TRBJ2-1	CASSVGGLDNEQFF	TGTGCCAGCAGCGTAGGCGGGCTCGACAATGAGCAGTTCTTC
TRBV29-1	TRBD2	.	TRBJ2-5	CSVGGSGGFQETQYF	TGCAGCGTTGGGGGCAGCGGGGGATTCCAAGAGACCCAGTACTTC
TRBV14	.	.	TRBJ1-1	CASSQSLRSTEAFF	TGTGCCAGCAGCCAGTCCCTACGGAGCACTGAAGCTTTCTTT
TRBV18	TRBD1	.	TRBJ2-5	CASSPGTGVEETQYF	TGTGCCAGCTCACCAGGGACAGGGGTAGAAGAGACCCAGTACTTC
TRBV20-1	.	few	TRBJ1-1	CSAWGWNTEAFF	TGCAGTGCTTGGGGGTGGAACACTGAAGCTTTCTTT
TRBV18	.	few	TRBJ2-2	CASSPPQGNTGELFF	TGTGCCAGCTCACCCCCACAGGGCAACACCGGGGAGCTGTTTTTT
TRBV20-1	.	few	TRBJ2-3	CSARNNRGGDTQYF	TGCAGTGCTAGAAACAACAGGGGAGGCGATACGCAGTATTTT
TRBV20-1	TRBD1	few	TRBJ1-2	CSASYRGSDYGYTF	TGCAGTGCAAGTTACAGGGGTAGCGACTATGGCTACACCTTC
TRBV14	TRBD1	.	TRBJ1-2	CASSLVGTGIYGYTF	TGTGCCAGCAGCCTTGTGGGGACAGGGATCTATGGCTACACCTTC
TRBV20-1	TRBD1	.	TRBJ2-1	CSARDSYNEQLF	TGCAGTGCCCGGGACAGCTACAATGAGCAGCTCTTC
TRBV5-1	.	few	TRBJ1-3	CASSSGDFGNTIYF	TGCGCCAGCAGCTCAGGGGACTTCGGAAACACCATATATTTT